The following is a T cell receptor (beta chain) sequence with its context. These data originate in a study of blood T cell repertoires in COVID-19. Profiling relied on immunoSEQ multiplex PCR, and the TCRdb table lists in-frame clones only, not all of them. The table records over 300,000 clones, roughly 85% of them present only once. Germline V gene sequence: CDR1 SGHDN, CDR2 FVKESK. V lost 4 bases and J lost 0, with 17 bases in between. The CDR3 totals 17 residues. The chain employs TRBV14 and TRBJ2-3; D is possibly TRBD1 (6 bases). Sequencing was performed on peripheral blood. The TCR comes from a human donor in a cohort sampled during active COVID-19. The CDR3 DNA follows: TGTGCCAGCAGCCGTCTAACCGGACAGACTAGCACAGATACGCAGTATTTT. It translates to CASSRLTGQTSTDTQYF.